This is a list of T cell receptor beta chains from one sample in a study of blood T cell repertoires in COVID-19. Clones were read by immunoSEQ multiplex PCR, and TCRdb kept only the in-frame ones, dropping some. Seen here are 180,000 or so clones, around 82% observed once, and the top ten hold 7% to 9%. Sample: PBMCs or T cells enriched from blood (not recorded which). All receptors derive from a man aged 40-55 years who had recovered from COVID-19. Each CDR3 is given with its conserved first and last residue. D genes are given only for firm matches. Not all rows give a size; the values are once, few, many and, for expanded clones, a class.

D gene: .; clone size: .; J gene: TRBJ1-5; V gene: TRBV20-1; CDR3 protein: CSASSPNQPQHF; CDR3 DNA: TGCAGTGCTAGTAGCCCAAATCAGCCCCAGCATTTT
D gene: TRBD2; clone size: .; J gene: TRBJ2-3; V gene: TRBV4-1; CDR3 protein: CASSQRGGPSDTDTQYF; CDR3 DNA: TGCGCCAGCAGCCAACGGGGGGGTCCTTCTGACACAGATACGCAGTATTTT
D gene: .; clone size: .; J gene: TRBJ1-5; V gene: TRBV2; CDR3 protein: CASSPGDQPQHF; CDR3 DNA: TGTGCCAGCAGTCCAGGGGATCAGCCCCAGCATTTT
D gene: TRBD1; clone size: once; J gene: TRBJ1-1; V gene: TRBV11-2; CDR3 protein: CASSTGTGGSEAFF; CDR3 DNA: TGTGCCAGCAGTACCGGGACAGGGGGTAGTGAAGCTTTCTTT
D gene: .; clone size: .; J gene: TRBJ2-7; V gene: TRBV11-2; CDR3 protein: CASSLLGGGPSYEQYF; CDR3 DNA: TGTGCCAGCAGCTTATTAGGGGGGGGCCCCTCCTACGAGCAGTACTTC
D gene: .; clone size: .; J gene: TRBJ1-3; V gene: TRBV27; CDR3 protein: CASSLHYPVYDGGNTIYF; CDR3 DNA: TGTGCCAGCAGTTTACACTATCCCGTCTATGACGGGGGAAACACCATATATTTT
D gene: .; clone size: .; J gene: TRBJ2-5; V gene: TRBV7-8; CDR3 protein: CASTLWRSQETQYF; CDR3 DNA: TGTGCCAGCACCCTTTGGCGGTCCCAAGAGACCCAGTACTTC
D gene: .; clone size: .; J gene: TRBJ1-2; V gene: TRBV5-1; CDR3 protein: CASSGEGGPLPHYGYTF; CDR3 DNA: TGCGCCAGCAGCGGCGAAGGTGGGCCCTTGCCTCACTATGGCTACACCTTC
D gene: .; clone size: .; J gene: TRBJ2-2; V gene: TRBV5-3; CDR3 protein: CARSSTSTPDRNTGELFF; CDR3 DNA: TGTGCCAGAAGCTCCACTTCGACCCCGGACAGGAACACCGGGGAGCTGTTTTTT
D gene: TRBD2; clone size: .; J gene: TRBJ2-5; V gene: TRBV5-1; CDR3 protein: CASSPGTSGGAGETQYF; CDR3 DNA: TGCGCCAGCAGCCCCGGGACTAGCGGGGGGGCCGGAGAGACCCAGTACTTC
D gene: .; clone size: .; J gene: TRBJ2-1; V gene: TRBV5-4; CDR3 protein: CASSLAGPLRTHYNEQFF; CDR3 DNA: TGTGCCAGCAGCTTGGCCGGTCCGTTGAGAACCCATTACAATGAGCAGTTCTTC
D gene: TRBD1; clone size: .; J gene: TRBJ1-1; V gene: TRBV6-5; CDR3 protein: CASSYTWTGLRTEAFF; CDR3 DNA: TGTGCCAGCAGTTACACGTGGACAGGTCTGCGCACTGAAGCTTTCTTT
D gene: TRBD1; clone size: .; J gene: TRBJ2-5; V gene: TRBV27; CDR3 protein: CASSFYFGQGKETQYF; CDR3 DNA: TGTGCCAGCAGTTTTTATTTCGGACAGGGGAAGGAGACCCAGTACTTC
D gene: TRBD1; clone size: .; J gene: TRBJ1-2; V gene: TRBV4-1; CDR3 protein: CASSQGARGQIVNYGYTF; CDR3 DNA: TGCGCCAGCAGCCAAGGAGCAAGGGGACAGATAGTCAACTATGGCTACACCTTC
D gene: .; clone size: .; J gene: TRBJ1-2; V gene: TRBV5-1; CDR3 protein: CASSLSTGPDYGYTF; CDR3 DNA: TGCGCCAGCAGCTTGAGTACAGGGCCGGACTATGGCTACACCTTC
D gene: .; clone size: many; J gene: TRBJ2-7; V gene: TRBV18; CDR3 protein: CASSPFDESRQYF; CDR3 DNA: TGTGCCAGCTCACCTTTCGACGAATCTAGACAGTACTTC
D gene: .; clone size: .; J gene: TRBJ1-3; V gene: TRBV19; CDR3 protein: CASSRRQGSGNTIYF; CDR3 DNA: TGTGCCAGTAGTCGTCGGCAGGGCTCTGGAAACACCATATATTTT
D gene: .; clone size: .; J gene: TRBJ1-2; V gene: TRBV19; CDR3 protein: CASSIMVGGGYTF; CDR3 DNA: TGTGCCAGTAGTATAATGGTGGGAGGTGGCTACACCTTC
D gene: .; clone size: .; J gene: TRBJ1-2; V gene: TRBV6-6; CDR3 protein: CASRAERPDYGYTF; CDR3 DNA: TGTGCCAGCAGGGCCGAGCGCCCCGACTATGGCTACACCTTC
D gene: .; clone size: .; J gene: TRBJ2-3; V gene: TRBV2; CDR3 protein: CASSDGAGPKIDTQYF; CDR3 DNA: TGTGCCAGCAGTGATGGGGCGGGGCCTAAGATAGATACGCAGTATTTT
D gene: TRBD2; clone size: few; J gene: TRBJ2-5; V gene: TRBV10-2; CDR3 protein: CASSEPGRGGQETQYF; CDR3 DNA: TGCGCCAGCAGTGAGCCTGGGCGGGGGGGCCAAGAGACCCAGTACTTC
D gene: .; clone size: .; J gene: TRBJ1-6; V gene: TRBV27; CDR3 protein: CASSPGLGSPLHF; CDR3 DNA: TGTGCCAGCAGTCCAGGGCTTGGGTCACCCCTCCACTTT
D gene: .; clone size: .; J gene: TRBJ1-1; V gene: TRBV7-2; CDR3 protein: CASSLVTGRNTEAFF; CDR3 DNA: TGTGCCAGCAGCTTAGTAACAGGGAGGAACACTGAAGCTTTCTTT
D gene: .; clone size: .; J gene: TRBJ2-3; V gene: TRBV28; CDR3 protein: CASSLGGSTDTQYF; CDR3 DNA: TGTGCCAGCAGTTTAGGGGGCAGCACAGATACGCAGTATTTT